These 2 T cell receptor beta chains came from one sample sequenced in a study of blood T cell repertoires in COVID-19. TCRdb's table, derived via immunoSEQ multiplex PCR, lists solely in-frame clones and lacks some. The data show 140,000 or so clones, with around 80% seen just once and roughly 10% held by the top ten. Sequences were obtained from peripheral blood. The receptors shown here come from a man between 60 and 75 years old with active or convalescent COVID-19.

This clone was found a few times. The DNA of the CDR3 is TGTGCCAGCAGTTACACCGGACAGGGCGGCACTGAAGCTTTCTTT. Protein product: CASSYTGQGGTEAFF. J is TRBJ1-1 and V is TRBV6-5, with 8 bases aligning to TRBD1. The junction had 6 bases not matched to a gene; V was cut back by 2 bases and J by 4 bases. There are 15 residues in the CDR3. Germline V gene lookup returns CDR1 MNHEY and CDR2 SVGAGI.

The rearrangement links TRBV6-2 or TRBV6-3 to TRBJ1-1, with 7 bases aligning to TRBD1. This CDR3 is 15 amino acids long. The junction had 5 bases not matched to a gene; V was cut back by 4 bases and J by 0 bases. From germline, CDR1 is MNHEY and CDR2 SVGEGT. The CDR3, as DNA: TGTGCCAGCAGTTCCCGTAGGGGGCTGAACACTGAAGCTTTCTTT. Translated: CASSSRRGLNTEAFF.